This T cell receptor beta chain was sequenced in a study of CD8 T cells in Susac syndrome. V shed 10 bases and J shed 5 bases, with 21 bases lying between them. Germline V lookup: CDR1 LNHDA, CDR2 SQIVND (reference sequence). This CDR3 is built from 14 residues. Random hexamers were used to reverse transcribe roughly 0.45 to 1 ug of RNA. TCRdb reprocessed the immunoSEQ multiplex PCR reads with MiXCR, giving one entry per CDR3 protein. Of 65,000 to 80,000 distinct CDR3 sequences in the sample, 90% to 95% were seen once. Sequenced input: CD8+ T cells from PBMCs. The chain carries TRBV19 and TRBJ2-7, with D possibly TRBD2 on 5 matching bases. The sequence derives from a human donor with multiple sclerosis. The CDR3 here is CATSPDPRVHEQYF. The CDR3 DNA reads as TGTGCCACCTCCCCAGACCCGCGGGTCCACGAGCAGTACTTC.